These T cell receptor beta chains were read from a single sample in a study of blood T cell repertoires in COVID-19. Method: immunoSEQ multiplex PCR; TCRdb's copy keeps in-frame clones and lacks some. The sample has 340,000 or so clones, around 83% seen once; the top ten hold about 2.7%. Source material: peripheral blood. Source of these receptors: a man aged 25 to 40 with active or convalescent COVID-19. CDR3s include the opening cysteine and the closing phenylalanine or tryptophan. The D gene is left open where the match is weak. Not every row has a clone size; where given, it reads once, few, many or a size class.

d_call,v_call,j_call,clone_size,cdr3_nt,cdr3_aa
NA,TRBV24-1,TRBJ2-1,NA,TGTGCCACCACCGACGACAGGAACAATGAGCAGTTCTTC,CATTDDRNNEQFF
TRBD2,TRBV7-3,TRBJ2-5,NA,TGTGCCAGCAGCTCGGGGACTAGCAATTCCCCCCAGTACTTC,CASSSGTSNSPQYF
NA,TRBV5-5,TRBJ2-2,few,TGTGCCAGCAGCTTGGCAGGGTCGAACACCGGGGAGCTGTTTTTT,CASSLAGSNTGELFF
TRBD2,TRBV5-1,TRBJ2-7,NA,TGCGCCAGCAGCCAGGGGTCTAGCGGGAGCCACGAGCAGTACTTC,CASSQGSSGSHEQYF
TRBD1,TRBV14,TRBJ1-2,NA,TGTGCCAGCAGCCAAGAGGGGGACAGGGGCCTCTATGGCTACACCTTC,CASSQEGDRGLYGYTF
NA,TRBV5-5,TRBJ2-7,NA,TGTGCCAGCACCACATTACCTTCCTACGAGCAGTACTTC,CASTTLPSYEQYF
NA,TRBV9,TRBJ2-6,NA,TGTGCCAGCAGCTCTTCTCTTCGCTCTGGGGCCAACGTCCTGACTTTC,CASSSSLRSGANVLTF
NA,TRBV7-3,TRBJ1-1,NA,TGTGCCAGCAGCTTGGTGCAGGGGACTGAAGCTTTCTTT,CASSLVQGTEAFF
NA,TRBV12-5,TRBJ2-3,NA,TGTGCTAGTGGTCCACAGGGATTCGCAGATACGCAGTATTTT,CASGPQGFADTQYF
TRBD1,TRBV9,TRBJ2-1,once,TGTGCCAGCAGTTCCGGGACAGATGAGCAGTTCTTC,CASSSGTDEQFF
NA,TRBV6-5,TRBJ1-1,NA,TGTGCCAGCAGTTACTGGGGCCCTGGGAACACTGAAGCTTTCTTT,CASSYWGPGNTEAFF
TRBD1,TRBV5-6,TRBJ1-4,NA,TGTGCCAGCAGCTTGGACAGGGGTTATGAAAAACTGTTTTTT,CASSLDRGYEKLFF
TRBD2,TRBV24-1,TRBJ2-1,once,TGTGCCACCAGTGACCCGGGACTAGCGGATTACAATGAGCAGTTCTTC,CATSDPGLADYNEQFF
NA,TRBV11-3,TRBJ1-3,NA,TGTGCCAGCAGCCCCAGTGGGGCAGGTGGAGGAAACACCATATATTTT,CASSPSGAGGGNTIYF
NA,TRBV28,TRBJ2-3,NA,TGTGCCAGCAGTTCACAGGGAGATACGCAGTATTTT,CASSSQGDTQYF
TRBD2,TRBV5-1,TRBJ2-1,NA,TGCGCCAGCGGACAACTAACTAGCGGTGCCTACAATGAGCAGTTCTTC,CASGQLTSGAYNEQFF
TRBD1,TRBV19,TRBJ1-3,NA,TGTGCCAGTAGTGATCCAGGGGGAATGGGTGGAAACACCATATATTTT,CASSDPGGMGGNTIYF
TRBD1,TRBV6-5,TRBJ1-4,few,TGTGCCAGCAGTTACGTAACCGACAGGGCCCACGAAAAACTGTTTTTT,CASSYVTDRAHEKLFF
NA,TRBV6-2/TRBV6-3,TRBJ2-3,NA,TGTGCCAGCAGTTACTCGACTATTAACACAGATACGCAGTATTTT,CASSYSTINTDTQYF
NA,TRBV19,TRBJ1-1,NA,TGTGCCAGTAGTCAGGGCGACACTGAAGCTTTCTTT,CASSQGDTEAFF
TRBD2,TRBV7-9,TRBJ2-5,NA,TGTGCCAGCAGCTCTCGGGGGGGCGAAAGCCAAGAGACCCAGTACTTC,CASSSRGGESQETQYF
NA,TRBV6-6,TRBJ1-5,NA,TGTGCCAGCAGCTTCGGACAGTGGGCGAGCAATCAGCCCCAGCATTTT,CASSFGQWASNQPQHF
TRBD2,TRBV29-1,TRBJ2-5,NA,TGCAGCGTTAACCCTAGGCTAGCGGGAGAGACCCAGTACTTC,CSVNPRLAGETQYF
TRBD2,TRBV7-8,TRBJ2-3,NA,TGTGCCAGCAGCCGCGTTTTGGGACTAGCAGATACGCAGTATTTT,CASSRVLGLADTQYF
NA,TRBV2,TRBJ1-2,NA,TGTGCCAGCAGTGACCAAGGGGGACACTCTAACTATGGCTACACCTTC,CASSDQGGHSNYGYTF
NA,TRBV3-1/TRBV3-2,TRBJ2-1,NA,TGTGCCAGCAGCCAAGGCAGGGGCCAAGTCTTC,CASSQGRGQVF
TRBD1,TRBV2,TRBJ1-1,NA,TGTGCCAGCAGTGTCCGGACAGGGGTTCCTGAAGCTTTCTTT,CASSVRTGVPEAFF
TRBD2,TRBV6-5,TRBJ2-7,NA,TGTGCCAGCAGTCGGACTAGCGGGGGGCTCAACGAGCAGTACTTC,CASSRTSGGLNEQYF
NA,TRBV7-2,TRBJ1-4,NA,TGTGCCAGCAGCTTACGAAGGGGTGCTAATGAAAAACTGTTTTTT,CASSLRRGANEKLFF
NA,TRBV28,TRBJ2-1,NA,TGTGCCAGCAGTTTGGTGGGCCCTATCCCAAGGTATGAGCAGTTCTTC,CASSLVGPIPRYEQFF
NA,TRBV27,TRBJ2-7,NA,TGTGCCAGCAGTTTGGGGCAGGCCTCCTACGAGCAGTACTTC,CASSLGQASYEQYF
NA,TRBV11-3,TRBJ2-1,NA,TGTGCCAGCAGCTTGACAGGATTTGATGAGCAGTTCTTC,CASSLTGFDEQFF
TRBD2,TRBV7-3,TRBJ2-1,once,TGTGCCAGCAGCTTAGTTGCGGGAGGGCCTAATGAGCAGTTCTTC,CASSLVAGGPNEQFF
NA,TRBV6-5,TRBJ2-2,few,TGTGCCAGCAGAATAGAAAGGGGTACCGGGGAGCTGTTTTTT,CASRIERGTGELFF
TRBD2,TRBV7-9,TRBJ2-7,NA,TGTGCCAGCAGCGCGTGGACTAGCGGCTACGAGCAGTACTTC,CASSAWTSGYEQYF
TRBD2,TRBV25-1,TRBJ2-5,NA,TGTGCCAGCAGTGAATTAAGCTGGCGGGGGGGTCAAGAGACCCAGTACTTC,CASSELSWRGGQETQYF
TRBD1,TRBV5-4,TRBJ1-2,few,TGTGCCAGCAGACCGATCGGACAGGGTGGCTACACCTTC,CASRPIGQGGYTF
NA,TRBV6-5,TRBJ1-2,NA,TGTGCCAGCAACACGGCGGGGTATGGCTACACCTTC,CASNTAGYGYTF
NA,TRBV5-1,TRBJ1-1,NA,TGCGCCAGCAGCTTGGGAGGGTCGCGGACTGAAGCTTTCTTT,CASSLGGSRTEAFF
TRBD2,TRBV19,TRBJ2-1,once,TGTGCCAGTAGTACCCGGGGACTAGCGAATGAGCAGTTCTTC,CASSTRGLANEQFF
NA,TRBV9,TRBJ1-2,few,TGTGCCAGCAGCGTAGGAGCTAACTATGGCTACACCTTC,CASSVGANYGYTF
NA,TRBV2,TRBJ2-6,once,TGTGCCAGCAGTGATGAGGAGGCTGGGGCCAACGTCCTGACTTTC,CASSDEEAGANVLTF
NA,TRBV6-5,TRBJ2-3,NA,TGTGCCAGCAGCACAGGGCCCACAGATACGCAGTATTTT,CASSTGPTDTQYF
TRBD1,TRBV24-1,TRBJ2-3,NA,TGTGCCACCAGTGAATCCCCGGGACAGACGCAGTATTTT,CATSESPGQTQYF
NA,TRBV11-2,TRBJ2-7,NA,TGTGCCAGCAACCCGGGGAGCGGACAGAGCTCCTACGAGCAGTACTTC,CASNPGSGQSSYEQYF
TRBD1,TRBV12-3/TRBV12-4,TRBJ1-1,NA,TGTGCCAGCAGTTGGGGACAGGGCACTGAAGCTTTCTTT,CASSWGQGTEAFF
NA,TRBV28,TRBJ1-4,few,TGTGCCAGCAGTTCCCCCGGGGGGCCACATGAAAAACTGTTTTTT,CASSSPGGPHEKLFF
NA,TRBV20-1,TRBJ2-1,once,TGCAGTGCGCTAAGACTGAATGAGCAGTTCTTC,CSALRLNEQFF
TRBD1,TRBV7-3,TRBJ2-1,NA,TGTGCCAGCGGCAAGGGACAGACAAACAATGAGCAGTTCTTC,CASGKGQTNNEQFF
NA,TRBV3-1/TRBV3-2,TRBJ1-2,NA,TGTGCCAGCAGCCCCAGTCCCAGTTCCCCCCCTCACTATGGCTACACCTTC,CASSPSPSSPPHYGYTF
NA,TRBV4-3,TRBJ1-3,NA,TGCGCCAGCAGCCAAGAGATCCCGCAGGGGTACTCTGGAAACACCATATATTTT,CASSQEIPQGYSGNTIYF
TRBD1,TRBV5-6,TRBJ1-2,NA,TGTGCCAGCAGCTTCCGGACAGGGGGTTATGGCTACACCTTC,CASSFRTGGYGYTF
TRBD2,TRBV3-1/TRBV3-2,TRBJ2-7,NA,TGTGCCAGCAGCCAGTGGACTAGCGGAAAATCCTACGAGCAGTACTTC,CASSQWTSGKSYEQYF